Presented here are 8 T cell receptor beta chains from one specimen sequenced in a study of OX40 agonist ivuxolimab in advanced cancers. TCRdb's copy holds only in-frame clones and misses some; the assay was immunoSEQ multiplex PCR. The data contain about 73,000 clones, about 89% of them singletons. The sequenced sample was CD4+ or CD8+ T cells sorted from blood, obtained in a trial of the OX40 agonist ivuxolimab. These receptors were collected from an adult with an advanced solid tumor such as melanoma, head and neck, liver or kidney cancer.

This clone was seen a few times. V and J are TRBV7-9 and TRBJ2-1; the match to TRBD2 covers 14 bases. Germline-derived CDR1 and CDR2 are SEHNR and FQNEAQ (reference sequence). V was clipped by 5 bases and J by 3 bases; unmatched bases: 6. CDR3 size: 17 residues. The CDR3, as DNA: TGTGCCAGCAGCATATGGACTAGCGGGGGGCTCTACAATGAGCAGTTCTTC. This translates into CASSIWTSGGLYNEQFF.

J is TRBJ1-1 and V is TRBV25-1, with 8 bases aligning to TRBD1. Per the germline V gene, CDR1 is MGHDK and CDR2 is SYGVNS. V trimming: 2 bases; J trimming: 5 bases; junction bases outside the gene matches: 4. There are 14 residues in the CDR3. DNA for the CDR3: TGTGCCAGCAGTGAAGGGACAGGAAGGACTGAAGCTTTCTTT. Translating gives CASSEGTGRTEAFF.

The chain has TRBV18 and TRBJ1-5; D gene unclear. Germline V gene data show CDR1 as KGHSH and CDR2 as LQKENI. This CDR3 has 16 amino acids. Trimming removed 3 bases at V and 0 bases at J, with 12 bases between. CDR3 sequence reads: CASSPSAEGSNQPQHF. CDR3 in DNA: TGTGCCAGCTCACCCTCCGCAGAAGGTAGCAATCAGCCCCAGCATTTT. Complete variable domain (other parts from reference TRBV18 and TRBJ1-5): NAGVMQNPRHLVRRRGQEARLRCSPMKGHSHVYWYRQLPEEGLKFMVYLQKENIIDESGMPKERFSAEFPKEGPSILRIQQVVRGDSAAYFCASSPSAEGSNQPQHFGDGTRLSIL.

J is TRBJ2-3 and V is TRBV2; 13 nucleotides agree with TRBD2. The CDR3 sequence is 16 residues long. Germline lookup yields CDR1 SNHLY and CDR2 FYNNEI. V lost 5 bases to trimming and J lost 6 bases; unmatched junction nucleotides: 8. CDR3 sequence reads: CASSRLAGGFRDTQYF. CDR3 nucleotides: TGTGCCAGCAGTAGACTAGCGGGGGGCTTCCGGGATACGCAGTATTTT. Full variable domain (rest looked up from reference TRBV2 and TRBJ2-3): EPEVTQTPSHQVTQMGQEVILRCVPISNHLYFYWYRQILGQKVEFLVSFYNNEISEKSEIFDDQFSVERPDGSNFTLKIRSTKLEDSAMYFCASSRLAGGFRDTQYFGPGTRLTVL.

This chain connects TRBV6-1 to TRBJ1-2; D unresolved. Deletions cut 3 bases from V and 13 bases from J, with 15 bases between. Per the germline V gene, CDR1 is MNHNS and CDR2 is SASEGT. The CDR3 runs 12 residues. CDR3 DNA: TGTGCCAGCAGTGATTGGAGGTGGGTCTCCACCTTC. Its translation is CASSDWRWVSTF.

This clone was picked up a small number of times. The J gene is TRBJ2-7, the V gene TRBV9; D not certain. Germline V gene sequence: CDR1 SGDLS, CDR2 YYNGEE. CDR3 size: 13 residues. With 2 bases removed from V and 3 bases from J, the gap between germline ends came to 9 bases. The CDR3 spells CASSVSLDYEQYF. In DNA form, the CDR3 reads TGTGCCAGCAGCGTCAGTTTAGACTACGAGCAGTACTTC.

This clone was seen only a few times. The chain's CDR3 is CASSIAVNTEAFF. The DNA for the CDR3 is TGTGCCAGCAGCATAGCGGTGAACACTGAAGCTTTCTTT. The chain is built from TRBV6-5 and TRBJ1-1, with D unclear. This CDR3 is built from 13 residues. The germline CDR1 and CDR2 sequences are MNHEY and SVGAGI. Trimming stripped 6 bases from V and 0 bases from J, with 8 bases between.

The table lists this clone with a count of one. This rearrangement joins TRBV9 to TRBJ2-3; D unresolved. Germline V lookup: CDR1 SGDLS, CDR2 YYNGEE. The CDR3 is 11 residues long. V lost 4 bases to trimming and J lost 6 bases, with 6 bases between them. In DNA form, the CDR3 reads TGTGCCAGCAGCTTCGCCGATACGCAGTATTTT. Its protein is CASSFADTQYF.